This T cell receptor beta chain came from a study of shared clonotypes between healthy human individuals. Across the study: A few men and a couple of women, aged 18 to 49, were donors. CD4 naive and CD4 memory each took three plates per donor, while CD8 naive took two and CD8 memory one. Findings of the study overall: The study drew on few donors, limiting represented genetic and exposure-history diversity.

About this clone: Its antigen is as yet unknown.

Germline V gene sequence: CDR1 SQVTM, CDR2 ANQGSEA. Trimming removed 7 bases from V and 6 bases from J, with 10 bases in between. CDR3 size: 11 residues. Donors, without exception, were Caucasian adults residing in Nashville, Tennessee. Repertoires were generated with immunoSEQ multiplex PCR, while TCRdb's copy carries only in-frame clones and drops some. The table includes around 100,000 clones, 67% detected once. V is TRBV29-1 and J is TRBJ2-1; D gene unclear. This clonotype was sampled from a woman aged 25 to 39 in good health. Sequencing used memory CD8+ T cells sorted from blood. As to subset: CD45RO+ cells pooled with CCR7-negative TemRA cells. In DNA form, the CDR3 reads TGCAGCGGGAGTAGGTCCAATGAGCAGTTCTTC. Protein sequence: CSGSRSNEQFF.